Sequencing of this TCR beta chain was carried out in a study of CD4 T cells in relation to SARS-CoV-2 and coronaviruses. Study in general: Shared crossreactive spike epitopes were mapped to their HLA restriction. General study findings and limits: Monoreactive clones expanded significantly more to SARS-CoV-2 than crossreactive clones did. Culture-expanded clones reflect memory recall rather than primary priming during culture.

Naive and memory CD4+ T cell DNA was deep-sequenced without culture. Repertoires were generated with immunoSEQ multiplex PCR, while TCRdb's copy carries only in-frame clones and drops some. The table includes about 70,000 clones, more than 75% detected once. V was shortened by 8 bases and J by 4 bases, with 14 bases between the two germline ends. The CDR3 is 13 residues long. Looked up from germline, CDR1 is SNHLY and CDR2 is FYNNEI. Comments on this clone: The antigen is not known.

Unexposed donor CD4+ T cells date from about 2011-2019, before the COVID-19 pandemic. V usage is TRBV2 and J usage is TRBJ1-2, with D maybe TRBD1 (5 bases). The source is a human donor in good health. The sequenced material came from memory CD4+ T cells from PBMCs. The CDR3 sequence is CASAGGDRYGYTF. As DNA, the CDR3 is TGTGCCAGCGCCGGGGGGGATCGCTATGGCTACACCTTC.